This T cell receptor (beta chain) derives from a study of PD-1 blockade in classical Hodgkin lymphoma. Trimming removed 4 bases from V and 0 bases from J, with 14 bases in between. CDR3 size: 17 residues. Germline V gives CDR1 SGHRS, CDR2 YFSETQ. The assay was immunoSEQ multiplex PCR, and TCRdb's table has in-frame clones only and misses some. The sample has about 43,000 clones, 65% to 85% seen once. As to this clone: Its target is not known.

The patients all showed relapse after autologous stem cell transplantation, while their brentuximab vedotin exposure varied. Findings and limits, study-wide: Before treatment, TCR diversity in newly diagnosed patients was reportedly lower than in healthy donors. Patients with a complete response exhibited baseline diversity comparable to newly diagnosed patients.

The sequencing here drew on peripheral blood mononuclear cells (PBMCs), taken at baseline. The receptor was isolated from a human donor with classical Hodgkin lymphoma. The chain couples TRBV5-1 to TRBJ2-6, with D perhaps TRBD2 (5 bases). CDR3 sequence: CASSPGSSLSGANVLTF. The DNA of the CDR3 is TGCGCCAGCAGCCCGGGGTCCTCCCTCTCTGGGGCCAACGTCCTGACTTTC.